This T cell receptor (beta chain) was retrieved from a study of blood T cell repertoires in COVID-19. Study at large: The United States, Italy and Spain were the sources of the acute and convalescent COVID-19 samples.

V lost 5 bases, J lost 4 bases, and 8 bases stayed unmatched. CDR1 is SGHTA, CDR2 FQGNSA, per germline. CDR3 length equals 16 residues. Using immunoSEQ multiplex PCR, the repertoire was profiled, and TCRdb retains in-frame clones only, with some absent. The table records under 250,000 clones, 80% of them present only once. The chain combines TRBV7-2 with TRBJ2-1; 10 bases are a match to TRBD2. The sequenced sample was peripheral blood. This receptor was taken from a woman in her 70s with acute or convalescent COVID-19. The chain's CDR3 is CASSIRTSGAYNEQFF. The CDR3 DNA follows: TGTGCCAGCAGCATCCGGACTAGCGGAGCTTACAATGAGCAGTTCTTC.